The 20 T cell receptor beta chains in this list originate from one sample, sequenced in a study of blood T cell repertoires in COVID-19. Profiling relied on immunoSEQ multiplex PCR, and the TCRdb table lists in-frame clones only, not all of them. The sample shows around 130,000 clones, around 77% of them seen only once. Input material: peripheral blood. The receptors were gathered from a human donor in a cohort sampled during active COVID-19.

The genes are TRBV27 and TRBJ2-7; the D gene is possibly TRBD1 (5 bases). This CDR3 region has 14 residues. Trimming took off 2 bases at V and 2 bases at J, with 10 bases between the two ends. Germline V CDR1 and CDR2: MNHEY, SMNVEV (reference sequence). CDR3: CASSLTQGPYEQYF. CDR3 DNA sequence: TGTGCCAGCAGTTTAACGCAGGGCCCCTACGAGCAGTACTTC.

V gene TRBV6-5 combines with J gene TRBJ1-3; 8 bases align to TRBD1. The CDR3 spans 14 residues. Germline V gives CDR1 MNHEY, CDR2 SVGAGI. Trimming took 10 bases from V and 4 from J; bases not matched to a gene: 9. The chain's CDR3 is CATGQGLSGNTIYF. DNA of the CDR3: TGTGCCACCGGACAGGGTCTCTCAGGAAACACCATATATTTT.

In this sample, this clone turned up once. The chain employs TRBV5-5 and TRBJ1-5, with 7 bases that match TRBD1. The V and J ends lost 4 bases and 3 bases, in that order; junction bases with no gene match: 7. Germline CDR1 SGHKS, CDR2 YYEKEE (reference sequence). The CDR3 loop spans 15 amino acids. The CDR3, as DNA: TGTGCCAGCAGCAGGGGGCAGGGACTCAATCAGCCCCAGCATTTT. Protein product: CASSRGQGLNQPQHF.

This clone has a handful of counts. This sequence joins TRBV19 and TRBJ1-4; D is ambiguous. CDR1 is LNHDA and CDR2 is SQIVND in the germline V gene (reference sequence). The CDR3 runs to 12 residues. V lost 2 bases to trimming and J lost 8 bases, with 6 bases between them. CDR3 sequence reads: CASSISREKLFF. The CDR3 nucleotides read TGTGCCAGTAGTATAAGCCGGGAAAAACTGTTTTTT. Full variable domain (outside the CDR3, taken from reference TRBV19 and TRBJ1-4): DGGITQSPKYLFRKEGQNVTLSCEQNLNHDAMYWYRQDPGQGLRLIYYSQIVNDFQKGDIAEGYSVSREKKESFPLTVTSAQKNPTAFYLCASSISREKLFFGSGTQLSVL.

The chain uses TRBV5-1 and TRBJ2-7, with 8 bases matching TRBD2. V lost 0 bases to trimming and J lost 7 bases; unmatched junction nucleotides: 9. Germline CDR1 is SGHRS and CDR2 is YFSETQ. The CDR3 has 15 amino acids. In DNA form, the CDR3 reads TGCGCCAGCAGCTTGGAGGCGGGAGGCTGGGGGGAGCAGTACTTC. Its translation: CASSLEAGGWGEQYF.

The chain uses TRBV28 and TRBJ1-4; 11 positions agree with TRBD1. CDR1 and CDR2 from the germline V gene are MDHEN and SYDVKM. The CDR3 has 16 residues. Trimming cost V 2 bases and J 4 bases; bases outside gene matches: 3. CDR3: CASSLGQGANNEKLFF. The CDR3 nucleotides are TGTGCCAGCAGTTTAGGACAGGGGGCCAATAATGAAAAACTGTTTTTT.

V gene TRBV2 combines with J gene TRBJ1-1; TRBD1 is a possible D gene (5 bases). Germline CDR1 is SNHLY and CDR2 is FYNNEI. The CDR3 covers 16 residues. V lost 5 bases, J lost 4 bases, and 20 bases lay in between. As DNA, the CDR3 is TGTGCCAGCAGTTCCCAGAACTCCCGCGGGGCCACTGAAGCTTTCTTT. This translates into CASSSQNSRGATEAFF.

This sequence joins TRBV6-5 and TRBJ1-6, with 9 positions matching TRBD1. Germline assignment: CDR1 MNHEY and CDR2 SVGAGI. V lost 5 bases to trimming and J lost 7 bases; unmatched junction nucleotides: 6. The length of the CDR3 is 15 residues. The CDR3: CASSQQGALNSPLHF. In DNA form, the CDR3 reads TGTGCCAGCAGTCAACAGGGGGCGTTGAATTCACCCCTCCACTTT.

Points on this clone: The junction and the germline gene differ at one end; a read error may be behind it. CDR3 region: CASSSTTGARTGELFF. Here the CDR3 DNA reads TGTGCTAGCAGTTCAACGACAGGGGCGAGGACCGGGGAGCTGTTTTTT. V usage is TRBV7-7 and J usage is TRBJ2-2; 8 positions match TRBD1. CDR1 is SSHAT and CDR2 is FNYEAQ in the germline V gene (reference sequence). The CDR3 spans 16 residues. The whole variable domain, filled in from reference TRBV7-7 and TRBJ2-2, reads GAGVSQSPRYKVTKRGQDVTLRCDPISSHATLYWYQQALGQGPEFLTYFNYEAQPDKSGLPSDRFSAERPEGSISTLTIQRTEQRDSAMYRCASSSTTGARTGELFFGEGSRLTVL.

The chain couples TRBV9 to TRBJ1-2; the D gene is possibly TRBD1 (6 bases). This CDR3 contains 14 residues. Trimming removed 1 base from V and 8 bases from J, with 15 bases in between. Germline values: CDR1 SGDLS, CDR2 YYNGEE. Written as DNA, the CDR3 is TGTGCCAGCAGCGTACAGCACAGGGATTGGGGCTACACCTTC. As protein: CASSVQHRDWGYTF.

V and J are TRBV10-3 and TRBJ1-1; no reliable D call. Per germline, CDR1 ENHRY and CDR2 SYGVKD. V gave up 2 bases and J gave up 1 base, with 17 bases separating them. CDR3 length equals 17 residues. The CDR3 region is CAISENSLHSSNTEAFF. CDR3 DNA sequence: TGTGCCATCAGTGAGAACAGTCTTCACTCCTCGAACACTGAAGCTTTCTTT.

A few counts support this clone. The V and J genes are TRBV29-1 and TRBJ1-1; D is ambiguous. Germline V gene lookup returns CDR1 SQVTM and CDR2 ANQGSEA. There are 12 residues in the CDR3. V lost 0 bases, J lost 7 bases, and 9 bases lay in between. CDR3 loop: CSVEDVEIEAFF. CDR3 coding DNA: TGCAGCGTTGAAGATGTGGAGATTGAAGCTTTCTTT.

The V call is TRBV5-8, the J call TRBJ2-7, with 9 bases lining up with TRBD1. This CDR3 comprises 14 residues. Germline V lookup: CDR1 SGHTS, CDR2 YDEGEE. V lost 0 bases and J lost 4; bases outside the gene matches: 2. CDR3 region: CASSLGDRVYEQYF. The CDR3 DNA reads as TGTGCCAGCAGCTTGGGGGACAGGGTGTACGAGCAGTACTTC.

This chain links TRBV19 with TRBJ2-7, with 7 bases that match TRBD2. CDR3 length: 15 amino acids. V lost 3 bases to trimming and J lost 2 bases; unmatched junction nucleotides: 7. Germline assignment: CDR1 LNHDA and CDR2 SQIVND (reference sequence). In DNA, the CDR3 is TGTGCCAGTAGTATCGGGACGGGAGGTACCTACGAGCAGTACTTC. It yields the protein CASSIGTGGTYEQYF.

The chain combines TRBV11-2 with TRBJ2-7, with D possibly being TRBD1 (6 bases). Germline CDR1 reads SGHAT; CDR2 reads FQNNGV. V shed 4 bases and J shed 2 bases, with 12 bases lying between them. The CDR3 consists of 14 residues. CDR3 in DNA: TGTGCCAGCAGCTCAATTGGGGGCCCCTACGAGCAGTACTTC. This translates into CASSSIGGPYEQYF.

DNA for the CDR3: TGTGCCAGCAGCCTAGGGGGACAGGGGGTAGCTTTCTTT. Amino acids: CASSLGGQGVAFF. This chain joins TRBV12-3 or TRBV12-4 and TRBJ1-1, with 11 bases identical to TRBD1. This CDR3 comprises 13 residues. V was pared by 6 bases and J by 10 bases, with 7 bases of the junction left unmatched.

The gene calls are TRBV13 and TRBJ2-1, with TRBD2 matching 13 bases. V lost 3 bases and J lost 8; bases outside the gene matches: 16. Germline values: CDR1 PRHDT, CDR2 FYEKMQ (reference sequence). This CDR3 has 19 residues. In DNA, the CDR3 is TGTGCCAGCAGCTTCCTTACTAGCGGGAGGGGCAACGCCGGCTATGAGCAGTTCTTC. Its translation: CASSFLTSGRGNAGYEQFF.

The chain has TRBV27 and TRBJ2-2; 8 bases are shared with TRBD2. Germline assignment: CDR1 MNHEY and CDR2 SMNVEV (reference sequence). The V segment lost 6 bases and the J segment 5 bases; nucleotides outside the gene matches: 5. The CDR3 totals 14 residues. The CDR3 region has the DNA TGTGCCAGCAGGCCCCCGGGGGGGACCGGGGAGCTGTTTTTT. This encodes CASRPPGGTGELFF.

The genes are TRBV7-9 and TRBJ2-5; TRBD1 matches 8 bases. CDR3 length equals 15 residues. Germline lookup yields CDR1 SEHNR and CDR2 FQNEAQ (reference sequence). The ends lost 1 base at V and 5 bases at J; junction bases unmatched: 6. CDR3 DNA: TGTGCCAGCAGCTTAGGACAGGGGCCTTTTGAGACCCAGTACTTC. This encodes CASSLGQGPFETQYF.

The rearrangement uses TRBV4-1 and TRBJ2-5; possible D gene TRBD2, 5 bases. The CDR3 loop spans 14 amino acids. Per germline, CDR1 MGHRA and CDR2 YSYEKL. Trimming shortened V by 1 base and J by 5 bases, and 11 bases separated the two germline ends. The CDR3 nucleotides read TGCGCCAGCAGCCAAGGCACCCCGGGGGAGACCCAGTACTTC. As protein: CASSQGTPGETQYF.